These T cell receptor beta chains were read from a single sample in a study of cytomegalovirus exposure and HLA in healthy donors. Only in-frame clones appear in the TCRdb table, and some are missing; sequencing was by immunoSEQ multiplex PCR. The sample lists approximately 120,000 clones; 75% to 85% were seen once. The sequencing input was PBMCs. The receptors shown here come from a man under 40 in good health and CMV-seropositive. CDR3s include the opening cysteine and the closing phenylalanine or tryptophan. Fields, in order: clone size, J gene, D gene, V gene, CDR3 DNA, CDR3 protein. The D gene is left open where the match is weak. Only some rows state a clone size, as once, few, many or a class for expanded clones.

once,TRBJ2-3,TRBD2,TRBV5-4,TGTGCCAGCAGCCCTTTAACCCAACTGGCGGGGGGCACAGATACGCAGTATTTT,CASSPLTQLAGGTDTQYF
once,TRBJ1-5,.,TRBV21-1,TGTGCCAGCAGCAAAGTAGGGGTTCAGCCCCAGCATTTT,CASSKVGVQPQHF
.,TRBJ1-6,.,TRBV6-5,TGTGCCAGCAGTTACTCCCAGGGGCTTTATAATTCACCCCTCCACTTT,CASSYSQGLYNSPLHF
.,TRBJ1-6,.,TRBV2,TGTGCCACCGAGAGGGACTATAATTCACCCCTCCACTTT,CATERDYNSPLHF
few,TRBJ2-1,TRBD2,TRBV7-3,TGTGCCAGCAGCTCTAGCGGGGGGCTATACAATGAGCAGTTCTTC,CASSSSGGLYNEQFF
once,TRBJ1-2,.,TRBV29-1,TGCAGCGTTGGGGCTTCACATGGCTACACCTTC,CSVGASHGYTF
.,TRBJ1-5,.,TRBV7-2,TGTGCCAGCAGCTTTCAGGGGCATAGCAATCAGCCCCAGCATTTT,CASSFQGHSNQPQHF
once,TRBJ1-2,TRBD1,TRBV6-5,TGTGCCAGCAGGGAGACAGGGGGTAACTATGGCTACACCTTC,CASRETGGNYGYTF
.,TRBJ2-5,TRBD2,TRBV4-1,TGCGCCAGCAGCCAAGATCTAGCGGGGATGGAGACCCAGTACTTC,CASSQDLAGMETQYF
.,TRBJ1-2,.,TRBV6-1,TGTGCCAGCAGTCAACGTTCGGGGGGCTACACCTTC,CASSQRSGGYTF
.,TRBJ1-2,.,TRBV19,TGTGCCAGTACTCCCCAACAGGGAAGCTATGGCTACACCTTC,CASTPQQGSYGYTF
.,TRBJ2-5,TRBD2,TRBV4-1,TGCGCCAGCAGCCCGGAGGGACTAGTTATAAGAGAGACCCAGTACTTC,CASSPEGLVIRETQYF
.,TRBJ1-2,.,TRBV29-1,TGCAGCGTTGACCCGCATTCAGCGCGGGGTAGTGGCTACACCTTC,CSVDPHSARGSGYTF
.,TRBJ1-2,TRBD1,TRBV7-9,TGTGCCAGCAGCTCTACAGGGACAGACCTCTACACCTTC,CASSSTGTDLYTF
once,TRBJ1-6,.,TRBV6-5,TGTGCCAGCAGGCCCGGGGGAAGGAATTCACCCCTCCACTTT,CASRPGGRNSPLHF
few,TRBJ2-4,TRBD1,TRBV2,TGTGCCAGCGACAGGGCACTAGCCAAAAACATTCAGTACTTC,CASDRALAKNIQYF
.,TRBJ1-5,.,TRBV6-5,TGTGCCAGCAGACAGGGTCATGAGTCCCAGCATTTT,CASRQGHESQHF
.,TRBJ2-7,TRBD1,TRBV29-1,TGCAGCGTAGCGACAGGGAACGGGTTGGGAGAGCAGTACTTC,CSVATGNGLGEQYF